These T cell receptor beta chains were read from a single sample in a study of blood T cell repertoires in COVID-19. Only in-frame clones appear in the TCRdb table, and some are missing; sequencing was by immunoSEQ multiplex PCR. Among 200,000 to 250,000 clones listed, approximately 90% were seen once. What was sequenced was peripheral blood. These receptors all stem from a woman younger than 45 with COVID-19, enrolled during active disease. CDR3s include the opening cysteine and the closing phenylalanine or tryptophan. A D gene is named only where the DNA matches it firmly. Some rows have no size entry. The others give once, few or many, or a class for an expanded clone.

abundance	d_gene	j_gene	v_gene	CDR3aa	CDR3nt
-	TRBD2	TRBJ2-1	TRBV2	CASSGRYNEQFF	TGTGCCAGTAGCGGGAGGTACAATGAGCAGTTCTTC
few	TRBD1	TRBJ1-2	TRBV5-8	CASSLEAGTGGFGYTF	TGTGCCAGCAGCTTGGAGGCCGGGACAGGGGGCTTTGGCTACACCTTC
-	-	TRBJ1-2	TRBV5-6	CASSFGQGGNYGYTF	TGTGCCAGCAGCTTTGGCCAGGGTGGAAACTATGGCTACACCTTC
-	TRBD2	TRBJ2-3	TRBV6-5	CASSKGLAGVLQYF	TGTGCCAGCAGCAAAGGACTAGCGGGAGTTTTGCAGTATTTT
once	-	TRBJ2-3	TRBV4-1	CASSQELERGTDTQYF	TGCGCCAGCAGCCAAGAGCTTGAGCGGGGCACAGATACGCAGTATTTT
-	TRBD2	TRBJ2-1	TRBV11-2	CASSTAGLMANEQFF	TGTGCCAGCAGCACAGCGGGGCTAATGGCCAATGAGCAGTTCTTC
once	-	TRBJ2-2	TRBV5-5	CASSPAGQPGYTGELFF	TGTGCCAGCAGCCCCGCTGGGCAGCCGGGGTACACCGGGGAGCTGTTTTTT
-	TRBD1	TRBJ2-3	TRBV5-6	CASSKTGGTDTQYF	TGTGCCAGCAGTAAGACAGGGGGGACAGATACGCAGTATTTT
-	-	TRBJ2-1	TRBV10-3	CAISERSSYNEQFF	TGTGCCATCAGTGAGAGGAGCTCCTACAATGAGCAGTTCTTC
-	TRBD2	TRBJ2-1	TRBV27	CASSPLAGGPVEQFF	TGTGCCAGCAGTCCCCTAGCGGGAGGGCCTGTTGAGCAGTTCTTC
-	-	TRBJ2-1	TRBV10-1	CASSDERNEQFF	TGCGCCAGCAGTGATGAGCGGAATGAGCAGTTCTTC
-	TRBD2	TRBJ2-2	TRBV7-2	CASSLATLAGGQAGELFF	TGTGCCAGCAGCTTAGCAACCCTAGCGGGGGGGCAGGCCGGGGAGCTGTTTTTT
-	-	TRBJ2-3	TRBV19	CASRGMGTDTQYF	TGTGCCAGCCGAGGGATGGGCACAGATACGCAGTATTTT
-	-	TRBJ2-3	TRBV11-2	CASRNHGFDTQYF	TGTGCCAGCAGGAACCACGGGTTCGATACGCAGTATTTT
-	TRBD2	TRBJ2-2	TRBV11-3	CASSWPLRGGGAIIPGELFF	TGTGCCAGCAGCTGGCCCTTACGAGGCGGGGGGGCCATAATCCCCGGGGAGCTGTTTTTT
-	-	TRBJ1-2	TRBV4-3	CASSPLQVGNYGYTF	TGCGCCAGCAGCCCGCTACAGGTGGGAAACTATGGCTACACCTTC
-	-	TRBJ1-2	TRBV7-9	CASSATGMGYTF	TGTGCCAGCAGCGCCACAGGGATGGGCTACACCTTC
-	-	TRBJ2-1	TRBV30	CASRTNNEQFF	TGTGCCTCACGGACTAACAATGAGCAGTTCTTC
-	-	TRBJ1-5	TRBV9	CASSVATDPDSGNQPQHF	TGTGCCAGCAGCGTAGCCACTGACCCGGACAGCGGCAATCAGCCCCAGCATTTT
-	TRBD1	TRBJ1-2	TRBV28	CASRRGQRGYTF	TGTGCCAGCAGGAGGGGACAGCGGGGCTACACCTTC
-	-	TRBJ1-6	TRBV7-2	CASSAGLTYYNSPLHF	TGTGCCAGCAGCGCCGGACTGACTTACTATAATTCACCCCTCCACTTT
once	TRBD1	TRBJ2-3	TRBV4-3	CASSHERTGGTDTQYF	TGCGCCAGCAGCCACGAAAGGACAGGGGGCACAGATACGCAGTATTTT
-	TRBD2	TRBJ2-5	TRBV7-2	CASSPSGNRETQYF	TGTGCCAGCAGCCCGAGCGGGAACCGCGAGACCCAGTACTTC
-	-	TRBJ2-3	TRBV7-9	CASSLRSGHSSTDTQYF	TGTGCCAGCAGCTTACGGTCTGGACACTCTAGCACAGATACGCAGTATTTT
once	-	TRBJ2-7	TRBV20-1	CSARSSYEQYF	TGCAGTGCTAGGAGCTCCTACGAGCAGTACTTC
-	-	TRBJ2-3	TRBV4-3	CASSQDPSQEPPIGYTQYF	TGCGCCAGCAGCCAAGACCCTTCCCAGGAACCGCCCATAGGATATACGCAGTATTTT
-	TRBD1	TRBJ2-5	TRBV5-1	CASTFRTGQETQYF	TGCGCCAGCACCTTCAGGACAGGGCAAGAGACCCAGTACTTC
-	-	TRBJ1-2	TRBV29-1	CSIEGVHTNSNYGYTF	TGCAGCATCGAAGGGGTCCACACTAATTCTAACTATGGCTACACCTTC
few	-	TRBJ1-5	TRBV19	CASRGSPGASNQPQHF	TGTGCCAGCAGGGGCTCCCCGGGTGCCTCGAATCAGCCCCAGCATTTT
-	-	TRBJ1-1	TRBV10-3	CAISPQGNTEAFF	TGTGCCATCAGTCCGCAGGGCAACACTGAAGCTTTCTTT
once	-	TRBJ1-1	TRBV12-5	CASAVYEGRNTEAFF	TGTGCTAGTGCGGTATACGAGGGAAGGAACACTGAAGCTTTCTTT